The 14 T cell receptor beta chains below were found in one sample sequenced in a study of T cells in Graves' hyperthyroidism and ophthalmopathy. Amplification of TCR beta CDR3 regions used RNA as the template. HTBI primers were used for first-round RT-PCR of the TCR CDR3. TCRdb ran MiXCR on the multiplex PCR reads and lists one entry per CDR3 protein. The sample holds 300,000 to 450,000 distinct CDR3 sequences, about 14% seen once. The sample consisted of blood. The receptors here all came from a woman aged 25 to 39 with Graves' ophthalmopathy.

This clonotype occurred many times. The chain has TRBV3-1 and TRBJ2-7; D unclear. Germline-derived CDR1 and CDR2 are LGHDT and YNNKEL (reference sequence). V gave up 0 bases and J gave up 5 bases, with 8 bases separating them. The CDR3 has 13 amino acids. CDR3 sequence (DNA): TGTGCCAGCAGCCAAGAGTTTTTGAACGAGCAGTACTTC. This codes for CASSQEFLNEQYF.

The V gene is TRBV20-1, the J gene TRBJ2-5; 7 bases are shared with TRBD1. V lost 3 bases, J lost 2 bases, and 3 bases stayed unmatched. Looked up from germline, CDR1 is DFQATT and CDR2 is SNEGSKA (reference sequence). The CDR3 covers 13 residues. CDR3 protein: CSASLTGQETQYF. The CDR3 nucleotides are TGCAGTGCTAGTTTGACAGGGCAAGAGACCCAGTACTTC.

This clonotype came up many times. The chain links TRBV30 to TRBJ2-1; D remains unclear. The V end was cut by 3 bases, the J end by 6 bases, with 6 bases between. In germline, CDR1 is GTSNPN, CDR2 SVGIG (reference sequence). The CDR3 covers 11 residues. DNA for the CDR3: TGTGCCTGGAGCCTGACCAATGAGCAGTTCTTC. This codes for CAWSLTNEQFF.

This clonotype was counted many times. The chain combines TRBV5-1 with TRBJ2-1; no firm D call. The CDR3 loop spans 13 amino acids. Germline lookup yields CDR1 SGHRS and CDR2 YFSETQ. V lost 5 bases, J lost 4 bases, and 10 bases lay in between. For the CDR3, the DNA is TGCGCCAGCAGGACGGACCCTTACAATGAGCAGTTCTTC. Amino acids: CASRTDPYNEQFF.

The chain recombines TRBV28 with TRBJ1-2; D is unresolved. CDR1 is MDHEN and CDR2 is SYDVKM in the germline V gene. The CDR3 has 17 residues. Trimming left V 4 bases short and J 0 bases short, with 18 bases between. In nucleotides, the CDR3 is TGTGCCAGCAGTTCCTCCGGGATGGAGGGCCCTAACTATGGCTACACCTTC. Translated: CASSSSGMEGPNYGYTF.

This clonotype was counted ten times or more. The V and J genes are TRBV10-2 and TRBJ2-3; D uncertain. V lost 5 bases and J lost 2, with 8 bases in between. Germline values: CDR1 WSHSY, CDR2 SAAADI. CDR3 length: 13 amino acids. CDR3 region: CASSLRNTDTQYF. The CDR3 DNA is TGCGCCAGCAGTTTGAGAAACACAGATACGCAGTATTTT.

At least ten counts were recorded for this clonotype. The genes are TRBV10-3 and TRBJ1-2, with D maybe TRBD1 (5 bases). From germline, CDR1 is ENHRY and CDR2 SYGVKD. The CDR3 runs to 14 residues. Trimming removed 6 bases from V and 0 bases from J, with 11 bases in between. The chain's CDR3 is CAISSQGANYGYTF. CDR3 coding DNA: TGTGCCATCAGCTCCCAGGGAGCTAACTATGGCTACACCTTC.

In its sample, this clonotype was seen many times. The CDR3: CASSPGGVNYGYTF. CDR3 sequence (DNA): TGTGCCAGCAGCCCAGGAGGGGTTAACTATGGCTACACCTTC. The chain recombines TRBV7-2 with TRBJ1-2; possible D gene TRBD1, 5 bases. The V gene's germline CDR1 is SGHTA and CDR2 FQGNSA. This CDR3 comprises 14 residues. V dropped 5 bases and J dropped 1 base, with 11 bases sitting between them.

This clonotype was counted many times. The chain recombines TRBV12-3 or TRBV12-4 with TRBJ2-3; D is ambiguous. The CDR3 contains 13 residues. Trimming left V 8 bases short and J 6 bases short, with 15 bases between. In nucleotides, the CDR3 is TGTGCCAGCCAAAACTTGGATTCTGATACGCAGTATTTT. As protein: CASQNLDSDTQYF.

This clonotype was observed once. V usage is TRBV7-2 and J usage is TRBJ2-1; weak D call: TRBD2 (7 bases). CDR3 length: 15 amino acids. V was trimmed by 0 bases and J by 7 bases, leaving 13 bases between them. Germline V CDR1 and CDR2: SGHTA, FQGNSA. The CDR3 bases are TGTGCCAGCAGCTTAGCGGCGGGGGCTTTGAATGAGCAGTTCTTC. This translates into CASSLAAGALNEQFF.

This clonotype was counted many times. The chain joins TRBV27 to TRBJ2-3, with 10 bases lining up with TRBD2. From germline, CDR1 is MNHEY and CDR2 SMNVEV (reference sequence). J lost 3 bases, V lost 5 bases, and 5 bases had no gene match. The CDR3 has 15 residues. In nucleotides, the CDR3 is TGTGCCAGCAGTGTAAGCGGGGGGGTGACAGATACGCAGTATTTT. This codes for CASSVSGGVTDTQYF.

This clonotype was observed a handful of times. The V and J genes are TRBV6-2 or TRBV6-3 and TRBJ2-1; D possibly corresponds to TRBD1 (6 bases). V lost 4 bases and J lost 6, with 13 bases in between. The CDR3 has 14 residues. Looked up from germline, CDR1 is MNHEY and CDR2 is SVGEGT. CDR3 amino acids: CASSSLGQLNEQFF. The DNA of the CDR3 is TGTGCCAGCAGTTCCCTCGGACAGCTCAATGAGCAGTTCTTC.

In this sample, this clonotype turned up many times. The chain links TRBV2 to TRBJ1-6; D not resolved. In germline, CDR1 is SNHLY, CDR2 FYNNEI. V was pared by 3 bases and J by 10 bases, with 4 bases between. There are 11 residues in the CDR3. The DNA for the CDR3 is TGTGCCAGCAGTGATGACTCACCCCTCCACTTT. Translation: CASSDDSPLHF. The entire variable domain, with the rest obtained from reference TRBV2 and TRBJ1-6, is as follows: EPEVTQTPSHQVTQMGQEVILRCVPISNHLYFYWYRQILGQKVEFLVSFYNNEISEKSEIFDDQFSVERPDGSNFTLKIRSTKLEDSAMYFCASSDDSPLHFGNGTRLTVT.

This chain joins TRBV28 and TRBJ1-2; tentatively, D is TRBD1 (6 bases). V was clipped by 4 bases and J by 7 bases, with 16 bases between them. This CDR3 comprises 14 residues. The V gene's germline CDR1 is MDHEN and CDR2 SYDVKM. CDR3 nucleotides: TGTGCCAGCAGTTCTGCCCAGGGGATTCTTGGCTACACCTTC. Protein sequence: CASSSAQGILGYTF.